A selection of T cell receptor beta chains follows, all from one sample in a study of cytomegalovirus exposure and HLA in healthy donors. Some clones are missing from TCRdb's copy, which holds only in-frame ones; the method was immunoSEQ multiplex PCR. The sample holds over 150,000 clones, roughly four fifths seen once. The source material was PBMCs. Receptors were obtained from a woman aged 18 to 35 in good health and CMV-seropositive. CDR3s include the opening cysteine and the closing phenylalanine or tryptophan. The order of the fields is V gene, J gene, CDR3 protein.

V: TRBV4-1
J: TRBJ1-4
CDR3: CASSQAGTGFEKLFF

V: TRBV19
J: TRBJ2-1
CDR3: CASSLSVNSYNEQFF

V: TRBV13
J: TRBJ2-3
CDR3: CASSLIGTSGGAAETDTQYF

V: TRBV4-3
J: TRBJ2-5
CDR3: CASSPDPSGIQETQYF

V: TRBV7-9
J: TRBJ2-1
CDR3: CASSSTGGDNEQFF

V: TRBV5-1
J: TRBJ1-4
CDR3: CASRQGNPTTNEKLFF

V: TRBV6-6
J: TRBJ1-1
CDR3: CASSSGGNTEAFF

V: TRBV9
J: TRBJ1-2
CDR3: CASSVGTGQYGYTF

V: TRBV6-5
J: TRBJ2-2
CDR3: CASSEQGSGELFF

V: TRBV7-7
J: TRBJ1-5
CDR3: CASSLPGTLEDTSRRGNQPQHF

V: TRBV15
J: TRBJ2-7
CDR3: CATSRMRDRATYEQYF

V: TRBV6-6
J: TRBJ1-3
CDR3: CASREGTGTRNTIYF

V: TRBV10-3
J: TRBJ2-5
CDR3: CAISQISGGLETQYF

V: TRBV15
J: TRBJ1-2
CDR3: CATSRDALGSSVRTF

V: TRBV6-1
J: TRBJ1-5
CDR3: CASSDRGANHNQPQHF

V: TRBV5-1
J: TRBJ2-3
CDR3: CASSLDSHTDTQYF

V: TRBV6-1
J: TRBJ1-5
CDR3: CASSEARSNQPQHF

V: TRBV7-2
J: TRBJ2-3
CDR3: CASSLAGTGSLTDTQYF

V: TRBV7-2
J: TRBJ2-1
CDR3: CASRSGGEQFF

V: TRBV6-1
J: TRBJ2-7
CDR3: CASSKQGYEQYF

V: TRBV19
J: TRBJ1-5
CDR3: CASSTGQAGGNQPQHF

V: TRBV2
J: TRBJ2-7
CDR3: CASSESVQYF

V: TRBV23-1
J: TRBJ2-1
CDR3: CASSPGVASGGPHEQFF

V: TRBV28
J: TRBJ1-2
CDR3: CASALTGQGSGYTF

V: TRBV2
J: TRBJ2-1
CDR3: CASMRDRSFF

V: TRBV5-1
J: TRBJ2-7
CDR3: CASSTHPGLLYEQYF

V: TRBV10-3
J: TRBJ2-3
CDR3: CAISRTGEDTQYF

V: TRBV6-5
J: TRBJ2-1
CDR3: CASSYKAGGPDEQFF

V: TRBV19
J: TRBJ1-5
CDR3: CASKKLRQGPPSSNQPQHF

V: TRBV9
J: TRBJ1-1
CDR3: CASSSSGQENTEAFF

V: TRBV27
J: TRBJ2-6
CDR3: CASRRGTNVLTF

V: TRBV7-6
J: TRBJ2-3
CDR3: CASSLEGLESPTDTQYF

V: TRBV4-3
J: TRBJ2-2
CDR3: CASSQAHGTGSRELFF

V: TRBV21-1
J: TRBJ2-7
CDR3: CASSKAPDSLPSPYEQYF

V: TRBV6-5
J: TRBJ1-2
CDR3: CASSLRTGYGYTF

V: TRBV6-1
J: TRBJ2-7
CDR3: CASSENWGQGYEQYF

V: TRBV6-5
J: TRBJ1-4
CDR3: CASSSWGGVEKLFF

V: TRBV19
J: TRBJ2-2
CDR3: CASSTSIQGYTGELFF

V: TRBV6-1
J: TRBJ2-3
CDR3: CASRGLVPTDTQYF

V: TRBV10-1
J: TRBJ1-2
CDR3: CASSEGRTDRLGYTF

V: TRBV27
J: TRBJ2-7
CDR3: CASSLGSQGASEQYF

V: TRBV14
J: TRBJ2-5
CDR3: CASSSAGFGETQYF

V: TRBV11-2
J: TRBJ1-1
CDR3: CASTGQTNTEAFF

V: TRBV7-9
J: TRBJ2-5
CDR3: CASSPGTGNGQETQYF

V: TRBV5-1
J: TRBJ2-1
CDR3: CASSWSGGHNNEQFF

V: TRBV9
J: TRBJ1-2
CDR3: CASSVGPEGSGYTF

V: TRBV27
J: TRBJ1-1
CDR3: CASRPLGGRTRNTEAFF

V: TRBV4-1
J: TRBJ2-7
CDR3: CASSQTRDTSYEQYF

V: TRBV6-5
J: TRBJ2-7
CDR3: CASSRNLAVFYEQYF

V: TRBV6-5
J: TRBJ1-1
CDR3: CASSYERNTEAFF

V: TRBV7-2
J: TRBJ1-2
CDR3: CASSLGPGERAYGYTF

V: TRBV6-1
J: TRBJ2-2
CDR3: CASSEQGGTGELFF

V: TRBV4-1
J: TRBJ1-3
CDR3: CASSLLTGDGRTVHTIYF

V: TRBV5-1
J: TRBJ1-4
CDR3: CASSFGGQGNEKLFF

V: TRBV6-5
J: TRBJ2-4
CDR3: CASRRGGAKNIQYF

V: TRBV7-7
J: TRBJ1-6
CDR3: CASSLDTNSPLHF

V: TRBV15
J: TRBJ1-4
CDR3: CATSGITGIEEKLFF